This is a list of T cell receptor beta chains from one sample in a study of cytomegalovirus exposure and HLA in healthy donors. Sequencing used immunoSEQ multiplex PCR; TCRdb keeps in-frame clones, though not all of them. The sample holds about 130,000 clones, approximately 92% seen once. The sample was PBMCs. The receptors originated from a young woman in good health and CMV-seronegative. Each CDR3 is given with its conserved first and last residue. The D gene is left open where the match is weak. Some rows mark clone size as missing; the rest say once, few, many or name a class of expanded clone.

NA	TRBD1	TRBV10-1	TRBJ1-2	CASSDGQGARGYTF	TGCGCCAGCAGTGACGGACAGGGGGCGAGGGGCTACACCTTC
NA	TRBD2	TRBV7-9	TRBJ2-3	CASSTIAGFTDTQYF	TGTGCCAGCAGCACGATAGCGGGGTTCACAGATACGCAGTATTTT
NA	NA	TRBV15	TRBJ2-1	CATSRLYPGPEQFF	TGTGCCACCAGCAGACTTTATCCAGGGCCTGAGCAGTTCTTC
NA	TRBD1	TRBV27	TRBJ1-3	CASRGTGINTIYF	TGTGCCAGCAGAGGGACAGGGATAAACACCATATATTTT
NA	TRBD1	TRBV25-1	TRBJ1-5	CASSDGTGGNQPQHF	TGTGCCAGCAGTGATGGGACAGGGGGGAATCAGCCCCAGCATTTT
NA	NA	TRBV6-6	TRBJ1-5	CASTGGGGQPQHF	TGTGCCAGCACCGGGGGGGGCGGTCAGCCCCAGCATTTT
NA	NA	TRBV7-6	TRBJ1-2	CASSSNRDDYTF	TGTGCCAGCAGCTCGAACAGGGATGACTACACCTTC
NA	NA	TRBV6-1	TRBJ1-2	CASSEEGDYGYTF	TGTGCCAGCAGTGAGGAGGGTGACTATGGCTACACCTTC
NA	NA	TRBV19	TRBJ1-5	CATLRGPDQPQHF	TGTGCCACCCTACGAGGCCCCGATCAGCCCCAGCATTTT
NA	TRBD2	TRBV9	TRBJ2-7	CASSVASGSYEQYF	TGTGCCAGCAGCGTAGCTAGCGGCTCCTACGAGCAGTACTTC
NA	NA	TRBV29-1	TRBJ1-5	CSGTTGLRRSYSNQPQHF	TGCAGCGGCACGACCGGATTGCGGAGAAGCTATAGCAATCAGCCCCAGCATTTT
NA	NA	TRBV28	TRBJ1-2	CASRRTAINYGYTF	TGTGCCAGCAGAAGGACAGCGATTAACTATGGCTACACCTTC
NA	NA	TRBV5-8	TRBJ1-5	CASSLPHGQPQHF	TGTGCCAGCAGCTTGCCTCACGGTCAGCCCCAGCATTTT
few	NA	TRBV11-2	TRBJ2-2	CASSLVEGYGELFF	TGTGCCAGCAGCTTAGTAGAGGGTTACGGGGAGCTGTTTTTT
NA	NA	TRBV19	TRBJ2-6	CASSILSGSGANVLTF	TGTGCCAGTAGTATACTCTCCGGCTCTGGGGCCAACGTCCTGACTTTC
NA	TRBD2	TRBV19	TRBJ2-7	CASNTLAGEIDEQYF	TGTGCCAGTAACACACTAGCGGGAGAGATCGACGAGCAGTACTTC
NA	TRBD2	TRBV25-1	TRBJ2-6	CASSGWGGLMAGANVLTF	TGTGCCAGCAGTGGATGGGGGGGTCTAATGGCCGGGGCCAACGTCCTGACTTTC
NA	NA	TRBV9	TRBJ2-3	CASSVVSGVVGDTQYF	TGTGCCAGCAGCGTAGTTTCGGGAGTGGTGGGAGATACGCAGTATTTT
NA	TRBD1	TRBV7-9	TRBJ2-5	CASRLGQGAETQYF	TGTGCCAGCAGACTCGGACAGGGAGCGGAGACCCAGTACTTC
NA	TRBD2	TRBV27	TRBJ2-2	CASSPRVQLAGGHSGELFF	TGTGCCAGCAGTCCCCGAGTTCAACTAGCGGGGGGCCATAGCGGGGAGCTGTTTTTT
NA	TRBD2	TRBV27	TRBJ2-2	CASNPSGGAVGELFF	TGTGCCAGCAACCCTAGCGGGGGGGCCGTCGGGGAGCTGTTTTTT
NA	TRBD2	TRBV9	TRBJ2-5	CASSVLAGGPEETQYF	TGTGCCAGCAGCGTATTAGCGGGAGGGCCGGAAGAGACCCAGTACTTC
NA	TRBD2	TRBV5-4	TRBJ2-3	CASSLTSGYNTDTQYF	TGTGCCAGCAGCCTAACTAGCGGTTATAACACAGATACGCAGTATTTT
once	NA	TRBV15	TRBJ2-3	CATSRYSSPPLDTQYF	TGTGCCACCAGCAGATACTCTTCGCCTCCTCTAGATACGCAGTATTTT
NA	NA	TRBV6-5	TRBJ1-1	CASSYPGPNTEAFF	TGTGCCAGCAGTTACCCAGGGCCGAACACTGAAGCTTTCTTT
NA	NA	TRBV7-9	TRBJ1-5	CASSPQGFQPQHF	TGTGCCAGCAGCCCTCAGGGCTTTCAGCCCCAGCATTTT
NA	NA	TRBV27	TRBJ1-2	CASRTDSQTNYGYTF	TGTGCCAGCAGGACGGACAGTCAGACTAACTATGGCTACACCTTC
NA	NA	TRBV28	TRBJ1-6	CASVPDRNNSPLHF	TGTGCCAGCGTCCCGGACAGAAATAATTCACCCCTCCACTTT